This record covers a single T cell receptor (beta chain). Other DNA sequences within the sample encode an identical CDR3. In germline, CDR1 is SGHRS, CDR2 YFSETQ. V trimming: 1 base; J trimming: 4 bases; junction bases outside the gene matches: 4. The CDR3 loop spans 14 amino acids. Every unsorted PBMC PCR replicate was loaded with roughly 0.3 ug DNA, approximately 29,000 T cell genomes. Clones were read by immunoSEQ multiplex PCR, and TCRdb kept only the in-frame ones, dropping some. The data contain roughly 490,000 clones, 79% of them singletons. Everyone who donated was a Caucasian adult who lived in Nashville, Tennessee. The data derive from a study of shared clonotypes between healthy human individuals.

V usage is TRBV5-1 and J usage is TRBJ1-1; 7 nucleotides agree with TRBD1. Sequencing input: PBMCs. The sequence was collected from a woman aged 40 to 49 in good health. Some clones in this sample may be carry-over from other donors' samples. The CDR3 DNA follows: TGCGCCAGCAGCTTGAGACAGGGAGGCACTGAAGCTTTCTTT. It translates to CASSLRQGGTEAFF.